The clone carrying this T cell receptor (beta chain) was counted ten times or more. These data originate in a study of tumor-infiltrating lymphocytes in primary liver carcinoma. The researchers obtained blood RNA from unsorted whole blood and also extracted germline DNA. V lost 6 bases and J 8 bases, leaving 7 bases between the germline ends. This CDR3 is built from 11 residues. CDR1 and CDR2 from the germline V gene are MNHEY and SVGAGI. The input was roughly 0.5 ug total RNA; TCR beta cDNA was made from it with a constant-region primer. Each TCR beta library was derived from three nested multiplex PCR rounds that employed slightly modified ARM-PCR. TRBV1-TRBV30 forward primers and a C-beta reverse primer were used in the first two PCR rounds, which each ran for about 9 cycles. TCRdb re-called the multiplex PCR reads with MiXCR, one entry per CDR3 protein. Of about 180,000 distinct CDR3 sequences in the sample, 60% are singletons; the top ten hold 65% to 80%.

The TCR sequence derives from a middle-aged man with primary liver carcinoma and hepatitis B virus infection. This chain joins TRBV6-5 and TRBJ2-2; D gene uncertain. The sequenced sample consisted of peripheral blood. CDR3 region: CASSLWGELFF. For the CDR3, the DNA is TGTGCCAGCAGCCTCTGGGGGGAGCTGTTTTTT.